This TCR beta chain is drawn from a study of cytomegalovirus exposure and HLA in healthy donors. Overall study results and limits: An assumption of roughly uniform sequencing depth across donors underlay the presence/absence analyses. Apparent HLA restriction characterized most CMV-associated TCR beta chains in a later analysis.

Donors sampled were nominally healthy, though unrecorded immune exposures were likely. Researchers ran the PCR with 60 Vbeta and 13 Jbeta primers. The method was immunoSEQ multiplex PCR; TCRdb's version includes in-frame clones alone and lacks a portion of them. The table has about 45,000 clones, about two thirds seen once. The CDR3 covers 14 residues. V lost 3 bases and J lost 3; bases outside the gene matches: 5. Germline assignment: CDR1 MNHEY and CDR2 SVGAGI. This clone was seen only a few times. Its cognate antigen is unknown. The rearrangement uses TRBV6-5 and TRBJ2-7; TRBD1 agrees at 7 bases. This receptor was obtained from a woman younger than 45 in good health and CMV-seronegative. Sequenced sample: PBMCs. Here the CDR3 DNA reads TGTGCCAGCAGTTATTCTGACAGGGACTACGAGCAGTACTTC. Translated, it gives CASSYSDRDYEQYF.